This passage covers 24 T cell receptor beta chains from one sample sequenced in a study of molecular identifiers for immune sequencing clone quantification. TCRdb processed the PCR reads anew with MiXCR; each CDR3 protein has one entry. The table includes around 65,000 distinct CDR3 sequences, roughly 17% detected once. The sequenced sample was naive CD8+ T cells from blood, with Jurkat cell RNA spiked in. Stated subset: FACS-sorted CD8+CD4-CCR7+CD45RA+ naive T cells. These receptors all come from a human donor in good health. Some libraries in this study had Jurkat cell RNA spiked in.

The table lists this clonotype with many counts. The chain joins TRBV5-1 to TRBJ2-7, with 9 bases fitting TRBD1. The CDR3 runs 14 residues. Germline lookup yields CDR1 SGHRS and CDR2 YFSETQ. V lost 3 bases, J lost 3 bases, and 4 bases stayed unmatched. DNA of the CDR3: TGCGCCAGCAGCTACGGGACAGGGTTCTACGAGCAGTACTTC. Residues: CASSYGTGFYEQYF. The complete variable domain, with remaining parts taken from reference TRBV5-1 and TRBJ2-7, reads KAGVTQTPRYLIKTRGQQVTLSCSPISGHRSVSWYQQTPGQGLQFLFEYFSETQRNKGNFPGRFSGRQFSNSRSEMNVSTLELGDSALYLCASSYGTGFYEQYFGPGTRLTVT.

The chain recombines TRBV4-3 with TRBJ2-7, with TRBD2 identical over 9 bases. Germline V gene sequence: CDR1 LGHNA, CDR2 YSLEER. The ends lost 0 bases at V and 4 bases at J; junction bases unmatched: 7. The CDR3 loop spans 16 amino acids. The CDR3 DNA reads TGCGCCAGCAGCCAAGATCTGGCGGGGGGGGGTTACGAGCAGTACTTC. Its translation is CASSQDLAGGGYEQYF.

A few counts support this clonotype. The chain combines TRBV6-2 or TRBV6-3 with TRBJ2-4; D might be TRBD1 or TRBD2, each matching 6 bases. The germline V and J ends were trimmed by 7 bases and 8 bases, with 15 bases remaining between them. This CDR3 region has 13 residues. From germline, CDR1 is MNHEY and CDR2 SVGEGT. CDR3 loop: CASTHGGGDIQYF. CDR3 nucleotides: TGTGCCAGCACCCACGGGGGCGGAGACATTCAGTACTTC.

This clonotype was recorded many times. This chain links TRBV20-1 with TRBJ1-4; D gene unclear. This CDR3 is 15 amino acids long. V gave up 0 bases and J gave up 5 bases, with 13 bases separating them. Germline values: CDR1 DFQATT, CDR2 SNEGSKA (reference sequence). CDR3 in DNA: TGCAGTGCTAGAGATCTAGCGGGCGAAAATGAAAAACTGTTTTTT. Translation gives CSARDLAGENEKLFF.

The chain employs TRBV20-1 and TRBJ2-7, with D perhaps matching TRBD1 or TRBD2 (5 bases each). The CDR3 extends over 16 amino acids. Between the trimmed V and J ends, which lost 5 bases and 0 bases, there was a span of 20 bases. The germline gives CDR1 DFQATT, CDR2 SNEGSKA (reference sequence). The CDR3 nucleotides are TGCAGTGCTCGTATTTTCGGGCAGGGACCCTCCTACGAGCAGTACTTC. It codes for CSARIFGQGPSYEQYF.

With respect to this clonotype: Given a much more abundant clone one base away, this may be a read error. The chain uses TRBV29-1 and TRBJ2-7; the D gene is possibly TRBD2 (5 bases). CDR1 and CDR2 (germline): SQVTM, ANQGSEA. The CDR3 has 12 amino acids. V dropped 4 bases and J dropped 6 bases, with 13 bases sitting between them. In DNA form, the CDR3 reads TGCAGCGTTGGGAGGCAGTGGACCGAGCAGTACTTC. Translation gives CSVGRQWTEQYF.

The sample holds many counts of this clonotype. J is TRBJ2-3 and V is TRBV20-1, with 12 bases that match TRBD2. V lost 0 bases to trimming and J lost 0 bases; unmatched junction nucleotides: 7. This CDR3 is built from 18 residues. CDR1 and CDR2 (germline): DFQATT, SNEGSKA (reference sequence). The CDR3 region has the DNA TGCAGTGCTAGAGACAGGACTAGCGGGATTTATAGCACAGATACGCAGTATTTT. This codes for CSARDRTSGIYSTDTQYF.

In this sample, this clonotype turned up a few times. A much larger clone is a single base away; this may be a read error. The V and J genes are TRBV28 and TRBJ2-7; the D is unclear. Germline values: CDR1 MDHEN, CDR2 SYDVKM. The CDR3 extends over 14 amino acids. V was trimmed by 8 bases and J by 6 bases, leaving 20 bases between them. The CDR3 region has the DNA TGTGCCAGCGGATTATCCCCAGGAACGGGCGAGCAGTACTTC. It specifies CASGLSPGTGEQYF. Full variable domain (missing parts from reference TRBV28 and TRBJ2-7): DVKVTQSSRYLVKRTGEKVFLECVQDMDHENMFWYRQDPGLGLRLIYFSYDVKMKEKGDIPEGYSVSREKKERFSLILESASTNQTSMYLCASGLSPGTGEQYFGPGTRLTVT.

As regards this clonotype: A much more abundant neighbour one base away suggests this may be a read error. This CDR3 is CASVGRGAYEKLFF. Written as DNA, the CDR3 is TGTGCCAGCGTGGGGCGGGGCGCCTATGAAAAACTGTTTTTT. The genes are TRBV2 and TRBJ1-4; D might be TRBD1 (5 bases). V was trimmed by 8 bases and J by 6 bases, leaving 16 bases between them. Germline CDR1 and CDR2: SNHLY and FYNNEI. The CDR3 extends over 14 amino acids.

This clonotype was counted at least ten times. The J gene is TRBJ2-7, the V gene TRBV6-6; D is ambiguous. CDR1 is MNHNY and CDR2 is SVGAGI in the germline V gene (reference sequence). With 4 bases removed from V and 0 bases from J, the gap between germline ends came to 7 bases. The CDR3 spans 13 residues. CDR3 protein: CASSSTNSYEQYF. Written as DNA, the CDR3 is TGTGCCAGCAGTTCCACCAACTCCTACGAGCAGTACTTC.

This clonotype is termed medium-sized. V is TRBV29-1 and J is TRBJ2-3, with D unclear. CDR1 is SQVTM and CDR2 is ANQGSEA in the germline V gene. V was clipped by 8 bases and J by 0 bases, with 12 bases between them. The CDR3 is made up of 13 amino acids. CDR3: CSLVSPSTDTQYF. DNA of the CDR3: TGCAGCCTTGTTAGCCCCAGCACAGATACGCAGTATTTT.

The J gene is TRBJ2-7, the V gene TRBV20-1; either TRBD1 or TRBD2 may supply D (5 bases each). V gave up 5 bases and J gave up 4 bases, with 15 bases separating them. Per germline, CDR1 DFQATT and CDR2 SNEGSKA (reference sequence). The CDR3 is 13 amino acids. The CDR3 DNA reads as TGCAGTGCTCTAACCGGGACCTCATACGAGCAGTACTTC. It yields the protein CSALTGTSYEQYF.

This clonotype was seen ten or more times. The chain uses TRBV30 and TRBJ2-3; a weak D match, TRBD2 (6 bases). V was pared by 0 bases and J by 2 bases, with 27 bases between. The CDR3 loop spans 20 amino acids. Germline CDR1 reads GTSNPN; CDR2 reads SVGIG (reference sequence). CDR3 in DNA: TGTGCCTGGAGTGTGCTCAGTTGGGGGAGGAGGTTGCGTGACACAGATACGCAGTATTTT. Amino acids: CAWSVLSWGRRLRDTDTQYF.

This clonotype was observed a handful of times. The V and J genes are TRBV20-1 and TRBJ2-1, with 15 bases fitting TRBD2. The J segment lost 1 base and the V segment lost 0 bases, leaving 13 bases of the junction unmatched. This CDR3 region has 21 residues. Germline lookup yields CDR1 DFQATT and CDR2 SNEGSKA (reference sequence). The CDR3 sequence is CSAREPETLGTSGGSYNEQFF. CDR3 in DNA: TGCAGTGCTAGAGAACCGGAAACCTTGGGGACTAGCGGGGGGTCCTACAATGAGCAGTTCTTC.

The chain links TRBV2 to TRBJ2-7, with 9 bases aligning to TRBD2. The trim removed 8 bases at V and 4 bases at J, leaving 12 bases unmatched. Germline CDR1 is SNHLY and CDR2 is FYNNEI. The CDR3 is 15 amino acids. CDR3 nucleotide sequence: TGTGCCAGCTCACCCGTCCTAGCGGGATATTACGAGCAGTACTTC. It encodes CASSPVLAGYYEQYF. Looking up the rest from reference TRBV2 and TRBJ2-7 gives the full variable domain: EPEVTQTPSHQVTQMGQEVILRCVPISNHLYFYWYRQILGQKVEFLVSFYNNEISEKSEIFDDQFSVERPDGSNFTLKIRSTKLEDSAMYFCASSPVLAGYYEQYFGPGTRLTVT.

In its sample, this clonotype was seen many times. The chain employs TRBV27 and TRBJ2-7; D is possibly TRBD1 or TRBD2 (5 bases each). Germline V CDR1 and CDR2: MNHEY, SMNVEV (reference sequence). CDR3 size: 18 residues. With 1 base removed from V and 6 bases from J, the gap between germline ends came to 25 bases. This CDR3 is CASSLLWREGPPGPEQYF. The CDR3 bases are TGTGCCAGCAGTTTATTATGGAGAGAGGGGCCCCCTGGCCCCGAGCAGTACTTC.

The chain employs TRBV19 and TRBJ2-7, with a possible D match to TRBD2 (5 bases). Germline CDR1 LNHDA, CDR2 SQIVND (reference sequence). This CDR3 region has 15 residues. Trimming stripped 4 bases from V and 0 bases from J, with 13 bases between. DNA for the CDR3: TGTGCCAGTAGTACCTTTGGTGGAGGCTCCTACGAGCAGTACTTC. It encodes CASSTFGGGSYEQYF.

The chain joins TRBV20-1 to TRBJ2-5, with 7 bases fitting TRBD1. CDR1 is DFQATT, CDR2 SNEGSKA, per germline (reference sequence). V lost 4 bases, J lost 0 bases, and 8 bases stayed unmatched. The CDR3 totals 15 residues. CDR3 nucleotides: TGCAGTGCTACAGAACACAGGGGAAACCAAGAGACCCAGTACTTC. This encodes CSATEHRGNQETQYF.

This clonotype has ten or more counts. This chain uses TRBV11-2 with TRBJ2-7, with 8 bases aligning to TRBD1. V was clipped by 1 base and J by 2 bases; unmatched bases: 1. From germline, CDR1 is SGHAT and CDR2 FQNNGV. CDR3 length: 14 amino acids. CDR3 DNA: TGTGCCAGCAGCTTAGGACAGGGGCCCTACGAGCAGTACTTC. Encoded protein: CASSLGQGPYEQYF.

This clonotype was detected a few times. V and J are TRBV7-8 and TRBJ2-3, with a possible D match to TRBD2 (6 bases). CDR1 SGHVS and CDR2 FQNEAQ come from the germline V gene. The CDR3 loop spans 15 amino acids. Trimming cost V 5 bases and J 0 bases, with 12 bases left between them. The CDR3 spells CASSPEGPSTDTQYF. The DNA for the CDR3 is TGTGCCAGCAGCCCGGAGGGACCCAGCACAGATACGCAGTATTTT.

The V gene is TRBV6-2 or TRBV6-3, the J gene TRBJ1-2; TRBD1 agrees at 8 bases. With V trimmed by 0 bases and J by 6 bases, 9 bases remained unmatched. The CDR3 extends over 16 amino acids. CDR1 and CDR2 (germline): MNHEY, SVGEGT. CDR3 in amino acids: CASSYSRDRRDDGYTF. The CDR3 DNA is TGTGCCAGCAGTTACTCCCGGGACAGGCGGGATGATGGCTACACCTTC.

This clonotype was recorded many times. The V and J genes are TRBV24-1 and TRBJ2-1; 7 bases are a match to TRBD2. The V gene end was trimmed by 4 bases and the J gene end by 4 bases; junction bases not matched to a gene: 18. Germline-derived CDR1 and CDR2 are KGHDR and SFDVKD. The CDR3 has 19 residues. Here the CDR3 reads CATSDTPTKTGGTYNEQFF. The CDR3 region has the DNA TGTGCCACCAGTGACACCCCCACCAAAACGGGAGGAACTTACAATGAGCAGTTCTTC.

This clonotype was seen ten or more times. The CDR3 loop reads CASSQAASLAPRDEQFF. CDR3 DNA: TGCGCCAGCAGCCAAGCCGCTAGCCTCGCGCCGAGGGATGAGCAGTTCTTC. The chain carries TRBV4-1 and TRBJ2-1; D possibly corresponds to TRBD2 (5 bases). The V end lost 1 base, the J end lost 8 bases, and 21 bases lay between the germline ends. CDR1 and CDR2 from the germline V gene are MGHRA and YSYEKL. This CDR3 is 17 amino acids long.

A word on this clonotype: The conserved phenylalanine or tryptophan normally closing the CDR3 is absent here, so this likely arose from a read error. The J gene is TRBJ1-4, the V gene TRBV5-3; D perhaps matches TRBD1 (6 bases). TRBV5-3 is known as an ORF, though its function is uncertain. Trimming shortened V by 8 bases and J by 8 bases, and 13 bases separated the two germline ends. The CDR3 covers 12 residues. CDR3: CASGTGKEKLFI. CDR3 DNA sequence: TGTGCCAGCGGAACAGGGAAAGAAAAACTGTTTATT.